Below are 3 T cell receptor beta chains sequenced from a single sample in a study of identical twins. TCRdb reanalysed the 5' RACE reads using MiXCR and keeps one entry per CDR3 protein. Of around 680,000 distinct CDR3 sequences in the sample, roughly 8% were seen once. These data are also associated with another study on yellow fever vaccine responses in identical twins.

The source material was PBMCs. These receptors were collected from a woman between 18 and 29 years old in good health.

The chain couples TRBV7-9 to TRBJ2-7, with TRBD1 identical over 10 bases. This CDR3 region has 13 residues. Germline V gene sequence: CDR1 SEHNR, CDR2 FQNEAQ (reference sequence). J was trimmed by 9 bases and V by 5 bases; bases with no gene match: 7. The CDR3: CASSTGTGDLQYF. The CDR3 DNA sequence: TGTGCCAGCAGCACGGGGACAGGGGACCTGCAGTACTTC.

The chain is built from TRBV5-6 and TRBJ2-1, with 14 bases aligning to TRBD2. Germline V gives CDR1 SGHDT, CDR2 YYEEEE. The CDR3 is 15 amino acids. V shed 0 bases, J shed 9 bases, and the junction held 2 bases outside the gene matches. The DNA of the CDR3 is TGTGCCAGCAGCTTGGGACTAGCGGGGGGGGCTGAGCAGTTCTTC. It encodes CASSLGLAGGAEQFF.

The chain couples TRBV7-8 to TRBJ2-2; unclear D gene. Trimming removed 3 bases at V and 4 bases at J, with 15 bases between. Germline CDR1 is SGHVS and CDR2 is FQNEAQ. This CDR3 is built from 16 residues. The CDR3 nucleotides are TGTGCCAGCAGCTTCATTCGGGCCGGAGTCACCGGGGAGCTGTTTTTT. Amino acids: CASSFIRAGVTGELFF.